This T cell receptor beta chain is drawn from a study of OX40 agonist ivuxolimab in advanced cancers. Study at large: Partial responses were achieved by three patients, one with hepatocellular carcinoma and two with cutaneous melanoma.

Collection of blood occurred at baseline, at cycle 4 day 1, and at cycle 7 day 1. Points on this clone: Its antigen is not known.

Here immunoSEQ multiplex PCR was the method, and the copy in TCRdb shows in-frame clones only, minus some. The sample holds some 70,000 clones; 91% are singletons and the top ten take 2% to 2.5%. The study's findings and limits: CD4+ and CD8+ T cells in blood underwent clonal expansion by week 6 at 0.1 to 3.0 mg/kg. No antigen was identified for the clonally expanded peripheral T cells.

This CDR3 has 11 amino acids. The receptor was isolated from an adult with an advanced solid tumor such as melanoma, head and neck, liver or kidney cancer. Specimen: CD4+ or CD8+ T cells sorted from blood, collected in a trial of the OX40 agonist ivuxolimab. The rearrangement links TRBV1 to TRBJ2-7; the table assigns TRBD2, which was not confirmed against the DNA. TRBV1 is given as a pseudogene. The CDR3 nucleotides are TGCACCACCAGTAGCGGGGGAGAGCAGTACTTC. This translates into CTTSSGGEQYF.